Following are 16 T cell receptor beta chains from one sample sequenced in a study of T cell clonotyping in hematopoietic cell transplantation. Here immunoSEQ multiplex PCR was the method, and the copy in TCRdb shows in-frame clones only, minus some. Among around 40,000 clones listed, roughly 96% were seen once. The time point here: recipient sample about 28 days before transplant, after cytoreduction. Sequencing used peripheral blood mononuclear cells, obtained before stem cell transplant. The source is a man in his forties with chronic myeloid leukemia. Some clones in this sample may be carry-over from other donors' samples.

V and J are TRBV7-8 and TRBJ1-5, with TRBD1 as a possible D gene (5 bases). Looked up from germline, CDR1 is SGHVS and CDR2 is FQNEAQ. V dropped 0 bases and J dropped 5 bases, with 8 bases sitting between them. The CDR3 is made up of 14 amino acids. The CDR3 reads CASSLAGQYQPQHF. CDR3 DNA sequence: TGTGCCAGCAGCTTAGCGGGGCAGTATCAGCCCCAGCATTTT.

The chain has TRBV7-2 and TRBJ2-1; the D gene is possibly TRBD1 (5 bases). The CDR3 totals 15 residues. Germline lookup yields CDR1 SGHTA and CDR2 FQGNSA. The V and J ends lost 2 bases and 0 bases respectively, with 8 bases between them. This chain's CDR3 is CASSLQGSSYNEQFF. The CDR3 coding sequence is TGTGCCAGCAGCTTACAGGGCAGCTCCTACAATGAGCAGTTCTTC.

This sequence joins TRBV6-6 and TRBJ1-5, with TRBD1 matching 7 bases. V lost 0 bases and J lost 7; bases outside the gene matches: 0. Per the germline V gene, CDR1 is MNHNY and CDR2 is SVGAGI (reference sequence). The CDR3 is 13 amino acids. The CDR3 DNA reads TGTGCCAGCAGTTACTCGGACAGGCAGCCCCAGCATTTT. Protein product: CASSYSDRQPQHF.

This clone came up a few times. V gene TRBV6-4 combines with J gene TRBJ2-3; 9 positions match TRBD2. This CDR3 is 16 amino acids long. V gave up 3 bases and J gave up 3 bases; unmatched junction bases: 7. In germline, CDR1 is MRHNA, CDR2 SNTAGT. The CDR3 loop reads CASSEGRGGHTDTQYF. Written as DNA, the CDR3 is TGTGCCAGCAGTGAAGGGCGGGGGGGCCATACAGATACGCAGTATTTT.

This rearrangement joins TRBV18 to TRBJ2-1; the D gene is possibly TRBD2 (7 bases). The CDR3 runs to 15 residues. Germline V gives CDR1 KGHSH, CDR2 LQKENI. The V gene lost 8 bases and the J gene lost 6 bases, with 20 bases spanning the gap. CDR3 nucleotides: TGTGCCAGCACCGCAACGGGGGGCACCTTCAATGAGCAGTTCTTC. Protein sequence: CASTATGGTFNEQFF.

This chain uses TRBV4-1 with TRBJ1-4; 7 bases match TRBD1. The CDR3 covers 15 residues. Trimming at V came to 4 bases and at J to 7 bases, leaving 9 bases not matched to a gene. Germline V gene lookup returns CDR1 MGHRA and CDR2 YSYEKL. The CDR3 here is CASSPLQGRSEKLFF. The CDR3 DNA reads as TGCGCCAGCAGCCCTCTACAGGGGAGAAGTGAAAAACTGTTTTTT.

The genes are TRBV5-4 and TRBJ2-7; D may match TRBD1 or TRBD2 (5 bases each). V lost 0 bases, J lost 6 bases, and 10 bases lay in between. From germline, CDR1 is SGHNT and CDR2 YYREEE (reference sequence). The CDR3 is 13 residues long. Written as DNA, the CDR3 is TGTGCCAGCAGCTTGGCAGGGAGAGGCGAGCAGTACTTC. Protein sequence: CASSLAGRGEQYF. Full variable domain (remainder filled in from reference TRBV5-4 and TRBJ2-7): ETGVTQSPTHLIKTRGQQVTLRCSSQSGHNTVSWYQQALGQGPQFIFQYYREEENGRGNFPPRFSGLQFPNYSSELNVNALELDDSALYLCASSLAGRGEQYFGPGTRLTVT.

The chain links TRBV2 to TRBJ1-2; D is undetermined. The germline gives CDR1 SNHLY, CDR2 FYNNEI. V shed 3 bases and J shed 1 base, with 6 bases lying between them. This CDR3 contains 13 residues. The CDR3 region is CASSDTGNYGYTF. The CDR3 DNA is TGTGCCAGCAGTGATACGGGTAACTATGGCTACACCTTC. Full variable domain (remainder filled in from reference TRBV2 and TRBJ1-2): EPEVTQTPSHQVTQMGQEVILRCVPISNHLYFYWYRQILGQKVEFLVSFYNNEISEKSEIFDDQFSVERPDGSNFTLKIRSTKLEDSAMYFCASSDTGNYGYTFGSGTRLTVV.

The chain is built from TRBV5-1 and TRBJ1-4; D might be TRBD1 (6 bases). Germline V gene lookup returns CDR1 SGHRS and CDR2 YFSETQ. V shed 1 base and J shed 8 bases, with 18 bases lying between them. CDR3 size: 16 residues. DNA of the CDR3: TGCGCCAGCAGCTTGAATCCGACAGGCCCGGCGGAAAAACTGTTTTTT. This translates into CASSLNPTGPAEKLFF.

The chain couples TRBV5-1 to TRBJ2-3; D perhaps matches TRBD2 (5 bases). The V and J ends lost 4 bases and 3 bases respectively, with 27 bases between them. The V gene's germline CDR1 is SGHRS and CDR2 YFSETQ. This CDR3 region has 19 residues. In nucleotides, the CDR3 is TGCGCCAGCAGCCCCCGAACTTCGGGGATGCGCGTTCGAACAGATACGCAGTATTTT. Protein sequence: CASSPRTSGMRVRTDTQYF.

The V call is TRBV28, the J call TRBJ1-2; a possible D gene is TRBD1 (5 bases). V was clipped by 6 bases and J by 7 bases, with 21 bases between them. The CDR3 is 15 amino acids. Germline CDR1 reads MDHEN; CDR2 reads SYDVKM. As DNA, the CDR3 is TGTGCCAGCAGGCCTCCGCGGGGAGGGGCGGGTGGCTACACCTTC. Its translation is CASRPPRGGAGGYTF.

V gene TRBV10-3 combines with J gene TRBJ1-6; 8 nucleotides align to TRBD1. CDR3 length: 15 amino acids. Germline V CDR1 and CDR2: ENHRY, SYGVKD. V shed 0 bases, J shed 5 bases, and the junction held 0 bases outside the gene matches. CDR3 bases: TGTGCCATCAGTGAGTCGGGACAGGATAATTCACCCCTCCACTTT. Translation gives CAISESGQDNSPLHF.

The chain is built from TRBV28 and TRBJ2-3; D unclear. CDR3 size: 12 residues. The germline V gene encodes CDR1 MDHEN and CDR2 SYDVKM. V lost 5 bases, J lost 3 bases, and 6 bases lay in between. The CDR3 DNA reads as TGTGCCAGCAGTCCCCGGACAGATACGCAGTATTTT. Translated: CASSPRTDTQYF.

The chain combines TRBV28 with TRBJ2-1; the D gene could be TRBD1 or TRBD2 (5 bases each). This CDR3 contains 13 residues. The germline CDR1 and CDR2 sequences are MDHEN and SYDVKM. Trimming left V 7 bases short and J 7 bases short, with 14 bases between. The CDR3 DNA reads as TGTGCCAGCATTCTCTCATGGGGGAATGAGCAGTTCTTC. It encodes CASILSWGNEQFF.

In nucleotides, the CDR3 is TGCGCCAGCAGCTTGGTAGAAGCGACGGATGGCTACACCTTC. Its protein is CASSLVEATDGYTF. The J gene is TRBJ1-2, the V gene TRBV5-1, with D uncertain. Germline CDR1 and CDR2: SGHRS and YFSETQ. CDR3 length: 14 amino acids. Trimming pared 0 bases from V and 6 bases from J, leaving 12 bases between. Complete variable domain (other parts from reference TRBV5-1 and TRBJ1-2): KAGVTQTPRYLIKTRGQQVTLSCSPISGHRSVSWYQQTPGQGLQFLFEYFSETQRNKGNFPGRFSGRQFSNSRSEMNVSTLELGDSALYLCASSLVEATDGYTFGSGTRLTVV.

The chain employs TRBV5-8 and TRBJ2-5; TRBD1 matches at 8 bases. This CDR3 has 13 residues. Germline loops: CDR1 SGHTS, CDR2 YDEGEE. Unmatched junction bases numbered 6, after V lost 7 bases and J lost 4 bases. The CDR3 DNA sequence: TGTGCCAGCCACCAGGGGGCGAGAGAGACCCAGTACTTC. This codes for CASHQGARETQYF.